The present entry profiles one T cell receptor (beta chain) with its context. Its antigen is as yet unknown. The record originates from a study of T cell repertoires in cytomegalovirus infection. Study information: As its CMV epitopes, the study selected recently identified HLA-C-restricted and well-studied HLA-B-restricted targets. An indication of both CMV infection and matching HLA type came from public TCR beta signatures.

MiXCR, applied by TCRdb to the reads, yields one record per CDR3 protein. The table records approximately 910,000 distinct CDR3 sequences, roughly a third of them present only once. Findings of the study overall: The ex vivo response was dominated by HLA-C-restricted CMV-specific TCR beta clonotypes.

Looked up from germline, CDR1 is LGHNT and CDR2 is FRNRAP. Trimming took off 0 bases at V and 0 bases at J, with 11 bases between the two ends. This CDR3 has 17 amino acids. The receptor's source is a human donor in good health (CMV status not recorded). Some clones in this sample may be carry-over from other donors' samples. This chain joins TRBV12-5 and TRBJ2-2; a weak D match, TRBD1 (6 bases). The specimen comprised cultured CD8+ T cells from PBMCs, sampled from culture after CMV antigen stimulation. The DNA for the CDR3 is TGTGCTAGTGGTTTGGTCCTACAGGGACCGAACACCGGGGAGCTGTTTTTT. Amino acid sequence: CASGLVLQGPNTGELFF.